The 28 T cell receptor beta chains given below trace back to one sample, sequenced in a study of cytomegalovirus exposure and HLA in healthy donors. The PCR used 60 Vbeta and 13 Jbeta primers. Assay used: immunoSEQ multiplex PCR; TCRdb lists only in-frame clones, some missing. Counted here are about 140,000 clones, approximately 77% occurring once; the ten biggest clones make up 4.9%. Sequencing was done on a sample of PBMCs. The receptors come from a woman aged 50 to 65 in good health and CMV-seronegative.

The V call is TRBV6-1, the J call TRBJ2-5, with 14 bases that match TRBD2. Unmatched junction bases numbered 4, after V lost 2 bases and J lost 5 bases. CDR3 length: 16 residues. Germline CDR1 is MNHNS and CDR2 is SASEGT. CDR3 coding DNA: TGTGCCAGCAGTGAAAGGGGGACTAGCGGGGGTGAGACCCAGTACTTC. It specifies CASSERGTSGGETQYF.

V is TRBV10-3 and J is TRBJ1-5, with D unclear. V was pared by 3 bases and J by 0 bases, with 9 bases between. This CDR3 is 15 amino acids long. Germline CDR1 is ENHRY and CDR2 is SYGVKD. The CDR3 nucleotides read TGTGCCATCAGTGACGAAGCGTATAGCAATCAGCCCCAGCATTTT. It yields the protein CAISDEAYSNQPQHF.

The chain has TRBV5-1 and TRBJ2-2; D is possibly TRBD2 (6 bases). The germline V gene encodes CDR1 SGHRS and CDR2 YFSETQ. This CDR3 region has 16 residues. The V and J ends lost 4 bases and 2 bases respectively, with 15 bases between them. The CDR3 bases are TGCGCCAGCAGCCCCCGGGGGACCGTAAACACCGGGGAGCTGTTTTTT. Encoded protein: CASSPRGTVNTGELFF.

This rearrangement joins TRBV11-3 to TRBJ1-5; D is undetermined. Germline V gene sequence: CDR1 SGHNT, CDR2 YENEEA. The V gene lost 2 bases and the J gene lost 9 bases, with 14 bases spanning the gap. CDR3 length: 14 residues. CDR3 sequence reads: CASSLIRGSGPQHF. The CDR3 region has the DNA TGTGCCAGCAGCTTAATACGAGGGTCCGGGCCCCAGCATTTT.

The genes are TRBV29-1 and TRBJ1-1, with D hard to call. Germline V gives CDR1 SQVTM, CDR2 ANQGSEA. This CDR3 region has 13 residues. The V and J ends lost 4 bases and 1 base respectively, with 10 bases between them. CDR3 DNA sequence: TGCAGCGTTGTGGGCAGCTGGAACACTGAAGCTTTCTTT. Residues: CSVVGSWNTEAFF.

This clone occurred a few times. This chain links TRBV7-2 with TRBJ1-4; TRBD1 aligns across 12 bases. J lost 3 bases, V lost 6 bases, and 8 bases had no gene match. This CDR3 is 17 amino acids long. Germline-derived CDR1 and CDR2 are SGHTA and FQGNSA. The CDR3 DNA follows: TGTGCCAGCAGACTCCGGGACAGGGGGCCGGCTAATGAAAAACTGTTTTTT. This translates into CASRLRDRGPANEKLFF.

The CDR3 sequence: CASSARDYTTEAFF. CDR3 sequence (DNA): TGTGCCAGCAGCGCGCGGGACTACACGACTGAAGCTTTCTTT. The rearrangement uses TRBV9 and TRBJ1-1, with D possibly matching TRBD1 (5 bases). Trimming cost V 3 bases and J 5 bases, with 14 bases left between them. The CDR3 contains 14 residues. Germline-derived CDR1 and CDR2 are SGDLS and YYNGEE.

The CDR3: CASSHPVSEAFF. The CDR3 nucleotides are TGTGCCAGCAGCCACCCAGTGTCTGAAGCTTTCTTT. The gene calls are TRBV6-6 and TRBJ1-1; no firm D call. Trimming removed 6 bases at V and 6 bases at J, with 11 bases between. Germline V gene data show CDR1 as MNHNY and CDR2 as SVGAGI (reference sequence). The CDR3 loop spans 12 amino acids.

V gene TRBV5-6 combines with J gene TRBJ1-5, with D possibly matching TRBD1 (5 bases). CDR1 SGHDT and CDR2 YYEEEE come from the germline V gene. This CDR3 comprises 15 residues. The V end lost 4 bases, the J end lost 2 bases, and 13 bases lay between the germline ends. The CDR3, as DNA: TGTGCCAGCAGCCAAATCGGAGGGGGCAATCAGCCCCAGCATTTT. It translates to CASSQIGGGNQPQHF.

This chain uses TRBV4-1 with TRBJ2-1, with unresolved D. CDR3 length: 19 amino acids. V shed 0 bases and J shed 4 bases, with 22 bases lying between them. Germline CDR1 and CDR2: MGHRA and YSYEKL. CDR3 nucleotides: TGCGCCAGCAGCCAAGATCCGGGTTCACGATCCCGAAGTTACAATGAGCAGTTCTTC. It codes for CASSQDPGSRSRSYNEQFF.

The chain employs TRBV29-1 and TRBJ2-7; a possible D gene is TRBD1 (5 bases). V was clipped by 3 bases and J by 2 bases, with 11 bases between them. The CDR3 is made up of 13 amino acids. The germline V gene encodes CDR1 SQVTM and CDR2 ANQGSEA. Here the CDR3 reads CSVEQGATYEQYF. The CDR3 DNA follows: TGCAGCGTTGAGCAGGGCGCAACCTACGAGCAGTACTTC.

This clone has a handful of counts. This chain uses TRBV10-3 with TRBJ1-2; 11 bases are shared with TRBD1. Germline CDR1 and CDR2: ENHRY and SYGVKD. With V trimmed by 5 bases and J by 7 bases, 15 bases remained unmatched. The CDR3 has 17 residues. Here the CDR3 DNA reads TGTGCCATCAGTTCTATTTCAAAGGGACAGGGGGGAGGTGGCTACACCTTC. Translating gives CAISSISKGQGGGGYTF.

This clone came up a few times. The chain has TRBV29-1 and TRBJ1-1; 8 bases align to TRBD1. The CDR3 has 13 amino acids. Germline V gene lookup returns CDR1 SQVTM and CDR2 ANQGSEA. With 4 bases clipped from V and 3 bases from J, the junction kept 4 bases outside the gene matches. CDR3 DNA sequence: TGCAGCGTTGCTACAGGGGGGGACACTGAAGCTTTCTTT. The encoded protein is CSVATGGDTEAFF.

The V call is TRBV5-4, the J call TRBJ2-5; D ambiguous. Trimming cost V 0 bases and J 5 bases, with 11 bases left between them. The CDR3 has 14 amino acids. Germline lookup yields CDR1 SGHNT and CDR2 YYREEE (reference sequence). CDR3 DNA sequence: TGTGCCAGCAGCTTGGGACTTGAAGGCGAGACCCAGTACTTC. Its protein is CASSLGLEGETQYF.

This clone was seen a single time. The chain couples TRBV6-1 to TRBJ1-4; 8 bases are a match to TRBD1. The junction had 8 bases not matched to a gene; V was cut back by 4 bases and J by 7 bases. Germline V gives CDR1 MNHNS, CDR2 SASEGT. The CDR3 spans 15 residues. CDR3 bases: TGTGCCAGCAGTGCTCTGACAGGGGAGGGTGAAAAACTGTTTTTT. It yields the protein CASSALTGEGEKLFF.

Turning to this clone: This sample also contains other DNA sequences that code for the same CDR3. The chain carries TRBV4-1 and TRBJ1-1, with D possibly TRBD1 on 6 matching bases. The CDR3 extends over 13 amino acids. V gave up 4 bases and J gave up 1 base, with 7 bases separating them. CDR1 is MGHRA, CDR2 YSYEKL, per germline. The CDR3 loop reads CASSRGPNTEAFF. As DNA, the CDR3 is TGCGCCAGCAGCCGGGGGCCGAACACTGAAGCTTTCTTT.

The J gene is TRBJ1-5, the V gene TRBV6-5; TRBD1 matches at 8 bases. The germline V gene encodes CDR1 MNHEY and CDR2 SVGAGI. The CDR3 spans 14 residues. J gave up 6 bases and V 6 bases, and 7 bases lay outside the gene matches. This CDR3 is CASRSQGAGQPQHF. The CDR3, as DNA: TGTGCCAGCAGATCCCAGGGGGCTGGTCAGCCCCAGCATTTT.

As regards this clone: The germline gene is not matched at one end of the junction; a read error may be the cause. The V and J genes are TRBV7-9 and TRBJ2-2, with TRBD2 matching 7 bases. Germline loops: CDR1 SEHNR, CDR2 FQNEAQ (reference sequence). The CDR3 is 17 residues long. Here the CDR3 reads CSSSQGLLALNTGELFF. The CDR3 coding sequence is TGTTCCAGCAGCCAAGGGCTACTAGCGTTGAACACCGGGGAGCTGTTTTTT.

The chain carries TRBV19 and TRBJ1-4; maybe TRBD1 (6 bases). Germline lookup yields CDR1 LNHDA and CDR2 SQIVND (reference sequence). CDR3 size: 17 residues. Between the trimmed V and J ends, which lost 3 bases and 6 bases, there was a span of 20 bases. CDR3 sequence reads: CASSIPTTWTEDEKLFF. DNA for the CDR3: TGTGCCAGTAGTATCCCCACCACCTGGACAGAGGATGAAAAACTGTTTTTT. Variable domain in full (rest from reference TRBV19 and TRBJ1-4): DGGITQSPKYLFRKEGQNVTLSCEQNLNHDAMYWYRQDPGQGLRLIYYSQIVNDFQKGDIAEGYSVSREKKESFPLTVTSAQKNPTAFYLCASSIPTTWTEDEKLFFGSGTQLSVL.

Worth noting for this clone: The sample contains more than one DNA sequence encoding this CDR3. The chain carries TRBV18 and TRBJ1-1; maybe TRBD1 (5 bases). Germline V gene data show CDR1 as KGHSH and CDR2 as LQKENI. The CDR3 is made up of 12 amino acids. Trimming cost V 3 bases and J 5 bases, with 7 bases left between them. The CDR3 DNA follows: TGTGCCAGCTCACCGGGGCGGACTGAAGCTTTCTTT. Translation gives CASSPGRTEAFF.

The chain links TRBV7-2 to TRBJ2-1, with TRBD2 matching 15 bases. CDR1 and CDR2 (germline): SGHTA, FQGNSA. This CDR3 region has 16 residues. With V trimmed by 4 bases and J by 6 bases, 4 bases remained unmatched. In DNA form, the CDR3 reads TGTGCCAGCAGCTCCAGGACTAGCGGGGGGGTCAATGAGCAGTTCTTC. It specifies CASSSRTSGGVNEQFF.

The rearrangement uses TRBV2 and TRBJ2-2, with 10 bases that match TRBD2. The CDR3 runs to 16 residues. J lost 2 bases, V lost 7 bases, and 7 bases had no gene match. The germline CDR1 and CDR2 sequences are SNHLY and FYNNEI. Here the CDR3 reads CASISLAGANTGELFF. The CDR3 DNA sequence: TGTGCCAGCATCTCCCTAGCGGGGGCTAACACCGGGGAGCTGTTTTTT. Full variable domain (rest looked up from reference TRBV2 and TRBJ2-2): EPEVTQTPSHQVTQMGQEVILRCVPISNHLYFYWYRQILGQKVEFLVSFYNNEISEKSEIFDDQFSVERPDGSNFTLKIRSTKLEDSAMYFCASISLAGANTGELFFGEGSRLTVL.

The chain joins TRBV15 to TRBJ2-1; D remains ambiguous. Trimming took off 3 bases at V and 1 base at J, with 10 bases between the two ends. This CDR3 has 15 amino acids. Germline V gives CDR1 LNHNV, CDR2 YYDKDF (reference sequence). The CDR3 region is CATSSQTTSYNEQFF. DNA for the CDR3: TGTGCCACCAGCAGCCAAACTACGTCCTACAATGAGCAGTTCTTC.

This chain joins TRBV2 and TRBJ2-5, with 10 positions matching TRBD2. The length of the CDR3 is 14 residues. The germline gives CDR1 SNHLY, CDR2 FYNNEI. V lost 5 bases and J lost 5; bases outside the gene matches: 5. Here the CDR3 DNA reads TGTGCCAGCAGTAAACTAGCGGGGACGGAGACCCAGTACTTC. Translating it yields CASSKLAGTETQYF.

This chain links TRBV25-1 with TRBJ2-7; 10 bases are a match to TRBD1. After removal of 4 bases from V and 3 bases from J, the junction contained 6 bases not matched to a gene. CDR3 length: 15 residues. The V gene's germline CDR1 is MGHDK and CDR2 SYGVNS. CDR3 protein: CASSAQDRGIYEQYF. CDR3 DNA: TGTGCCAGCAGTGCTCAGGACAGGGGGATCTACGAGCAGTACTTC.

The CDR3: CASSLGSGNGYTF. The CDR3 DNA sequence: TGTGCCAGCAGCTTAGGTTCAGGGAACGGCTACACCTTC. J is TRBJ1-2 and V is TRBV7-9; D perhaps matches TRBD1 (5 bases). Germline CDR1 and CDR2: SEHNR and FQNEAQ (reference sequence). Trimming took off 1 base at V and 8 bases at J, with 11 bases between the two ends. The CDR3 is 13 residues long. Full variable domain (remainder filled in from reference TRBV7-9 and TRBJ1-2): DTGVSQNPRHKITKRGQNVTFRCDPISEHNRLYWYRQTLGQGPEFLTYFQNEAQLEKSRLLSDRFSAERPKGSFSTLEIQRTEQGDSAMYLCASSLGSGNGYTFGSGTRLTVV.

V is TRBV4-2 and J is TRBJ1-1, with TRBD1 matching 11 bases. The V segment lost 4 bases and the J segment 5 bases; nucleotides outside the gene matches: 6. The CDR3 covers 15 residues. CDR1 LGHNA and CDR2 YNFKEQ come from the germline V gene. CDR3 coding DNA: TGTGCCAGCAGCCGTCCAGGGACAGGGGGAACTGAAGCTTTCTTT. Encoded protein: CASSRPGTGGTEAFF.

This clone was seen once. The chain carries TRBV18 and TRBJ2-2; no clear D gene. This CDR3 is built from 12 residues. Trimming stripped 3 bases from V and 7 bases from J, with 6 bases between. Germline V gene lookup returns CDR1 KGHSH and CDR2 LQKENI. The CDR3 DNA reads TGTGCCAGCTCACCGAACGGCGGGGAGCTGTTTTTT. Its translation is CASSPNGGELFF.